Sequencing of this T cell receptor beta chain was carried out in a study of blood T cell repertoires in COVID-19. The germline V gene has CDR1 KGHSH and CDR2 LQKENI. The CDR3 sequence is 16 residues long. J lost 4 bases, V lost 0 bases, and 4 bases had no gene match. Assay used: immunoSEQ multiplex PCR; TCRdb lists only in-frame clones, some missing. The table lists 200,000 or so clones, 80% to 90% of them singletons. V is TRBV18 and J is TRBJ1-5, with 9 bases aligning to TRBD1. The receptor comes from a woman in her sixties or seventies who had recovered from COVID-19. The sequencing input was peripheral blood. For the CDR3, the DNA is TGTGCCAGCTCACCACCAAGACAGGGGGTGAATCAGCCCCAGCATTTT. Encoded protein: CASSPPRQGVNQPQHF.